The sequence of this TCR beta chain was determined in a study of radiotherapy plus CTLA-4 blockade in lung cancer (dated by TCRdb to the late 2010s). For the wider study: Objective responses were observed in 15% to 20% of enrolled patients, and disease control was achieved in roughly 30%.

On the study overall, not on this receptor specifically: TCR clones derived from tumors expanded in peripheral blood after treatment with radiotherapy and ipilimumab. The strongest predictors of response, as reported, were early dynamic changes in blood T cell clones along with a rise in serum interferon-beta after radiation.

A note on this clone: This receptor's antigen is unknown. No base-level quality is on record; no much larger clone is a single base apart.

CDR1 and CDR2 are read off the germline V gene as SGHTS and YDEGEE. The V end gives up 3 bases and the J end 2 bases, leaving 8 bases in the junction not matched to a gene. The CDR3 sequence holds 16 residues, the cysteine and phenylalanine included. Solely the CDR3 DNA is kept, with 48 bases framed from the first base. The study evaluated CTLA-4 blockade (ipilimumab) given together with focal radiation therapy in patients who had chemo-refractory metastatic non-small-cell lung cancer. The method was the immunoSEQ multiplex PCR assay. TCRdb's version of the immuneACCESS table is confined to in-frame rearrangements and falls short of the full clone set. An unresolved V gene accounts for under half of the shortfall where checked; the remainder is of unknown origin. This sample has tens of thousands of clones in its table, and 75% to 80% of those were observed once. Of the sample, about 2.6% falls within the top ten clones.

The specimen was peripheral blood, collected from a patient treated with radiotherapy plus ipilimumab. This TCR derives from a human donor with non-small cell lung cancer whose response to radiotherapy plus ipilimumab could not be evaluated. Recombination joined TRBV5-8 with TRBJ1-5; 7 of the junction bases match TRBD1. The CDR3 corresponds to CASSSSTGTRNQPQHF. Read as DNA, the sequence is TGTGCCAGCAGCTCCTCGACAGGGACTCGCAATCAGCCCCAGCATTTT.